This TCR beta chain stems from a study of T cell repertoires in cytomegalovirus infection. Whole-study context: Signatures in public TCR beta sequences pointed to both CMV infection and matching HLA type.

Study conclusions and caveats: Dominant in the ex vivo response were TCR beta clonotypes restricted by HLA-C and specific for CMV. Cumulative public TCR beta family frequency identified carriers of CMV plus the relevant HLA.

Germline V gives CDR1 SGHTA, CDR2 FQGTGA. The CDR3 loop spans 13 amino acids. The table lists this clonotype with many counts. Its antigen is undetermined. At one boundary the junction diverges from the germline segment, which might be a read error. TCRdb processed the reads anew with MiXCR; each CDR3 protein has one entry. The top ten hold 20% to 30% of the sample, which has fewer than 550,000 distinct CDR3 sequences, approximately 15% seen once. The sample taken for sequencing was CD8+ T cells from PBMCs. The TCR was taken from a human donor in good health (CMV status not recorded). Some clones in this sample may be carry-over from other donors' samples. The V and J genes are TRBV7-3 and TRBJ1-1; the D is unclear. The CDR3 region is CASSLTGYTEAFF. DNA for the CDR3: TGTGCCAGCAGTTTAACCGGGTACACTGAAGCTTTCTTT.